Listed here are 22 T cell receptor beta chains from one sample, sequenced in a study of sequential checkpoint blockade in melanoma. The treatment here: randomized to nivolumab then ipilimumab (arm A) or the reverse (arm B). The table came from immunoSEQ multiplex PCR; TCRdb's copy has only in-frame clones and leaves some out. The data hold roughly 1,200 clones, with around 20% observed a single time. The sample in question was tumor tissue (inferred from file names), obtained from a patient given nivolumab and ipilimumab in sequence. The receptors shown here come from a human donor with melanoma.

This clone is classed as medium-sized. The V gene is TRBV11-3, the J gene TRBJ2-3, with D possibly matching TRBD2 (5 bases). V was trimmed by 5 bases and J by 3 bases, leaving 15 bases between them. Germline V CDR1 and CDR2: SGHNT, YENEEA. The CDR3 runs to 15 residues. CDR3 sequence: CASSPGEGITDTQYF. The CDR3 region has the DNA TGTGCCAGCAGCCCCGGGGAAGGGATTACAGATACGCAGTATTTT.

The gene calls are TRBV6-8 and TRBJ2-7, with D possibly TRBD2 on 5 matching bases. Germline CDR1 is MNHGY and CDR2 is SAAAGT. This CDR3 is 13 amino acids long. The V gene lost 4 bases and the J gene lost 5 bases, with 12 bases spanning the gap. CDR3 amino acids: CASSWRLADEQYF. CDR3 coding DNA: TGTGCCAGCAGTTGGCGGCTAGCCGACGAGCAGTACTTC.

J is TRBJ2-3 and V is TRBV10-3; D possibly corresponds to TRBD2 (6 bases). From germline, CDR1 is ENHRY and CDR2 SYGVKD. This CDR3 contains 13 residues. V was shortened by 0 bases and J by 11 bases, with 12 bases between the two germline ends. In DNA, the CDR3 is TGTGCCATCAGTGAGTCGGCCGGGACTTTGCAGTATTTT. Translated: CAISESAGTLQYF.

This clone was detected only once. The chain is built from TRBV25-1 and TRBJ2-3; the D is unclear. The CDR3 extends over 14 amino acids. Trimming shortened V by 2 bases and J by 6 bases, and 12 bases separated the two germline ends. In germline, CDR1 is MGHDK, CDR2 SYGVNS. The CDR3 loop is CASSEGIPLDTQYF. The CDR3 DNA is TGTGCCAGCAGTGAAGGAATTCCCCTGGATACGCAGTATTTT. The full variable domain, rest sourced from reference TRBV25-1 and TRBJ2-3, is EADIYQTPRYLVIGTGKKITLECSQTMGHDKMYWYQQDPGMELHLIHYSYGVNSTEKGDLSSESTVSRIRTEHFPLTLESARPSHTSQYLCASSEGIPLDTQYFGPGTRLTVL.

The chain combines TRBV19 with TRBJ2-3; 8 bases match TRBD2. Losses at the gene ends were 3 bases for V and 2 bases for J; bases not matched to a gene: 4. Germline CDR1 is LNHDA and CDR2 is SQIVND (reference sequence). This CDR3 has 15 amino acids. The CDR3 protein is CASSIYGGDTDTQYF. The CDR3 region has the DNA TGTGCCAGTAGTATTTACGGGGGGGACACAGATACGCAGTATTTT.

This chain joins TRBV9 and TRBJ2-3; 7 positions agree with TRBD1. This CDR3 comprises 15 residues. V was clipped by 0 bases and J by 4 bases; unmatched bases: 5. Germline V gene sequence: CDR1 SGDLS, CDR2 YYNGEE. In DNA form, the CDR3 reads TGTGCCAGCAGCGTAGCTGGGACAGCGGCAGATACGCAGTATTTT. The encoded protein is CASSVAGTAADTQYF.

The chain carries TRBV6-8 and TRBJ1-6; no clear D. Trimming cost V 5 bases and J 9 bases, with 14 bases left between them. The CDR3 is made up of 14 amino acids. Germline assignment: CDR1 MNHGY and CDR2 SAAAGT. The CDR3 DNA reads as TGTGCCAGCAGTGACCCAGGATTAACTTCACCCCTCCACTTT. Protein: CASSDPGLTSPLHF.

This rearrangement joins TRBV6-8 to TRBJ2-1; possibly TRBD2 for D (6 bases). The V end was cut by 10 bases, the J end by 6 bases, with 22 bases between. Looked up from germline, CDR1 is MNHGY and CDR2 is SAAAGT. This CDR3 contains 15 residues. CDR3 sequence: CAIRDARDSINEQFF. The CDR3 nucleotides are TGTGCCATCAGAGATGCCCGGGACTCAATCAATGAGCAGTTCTTC.

This chain connects TRBV6-8 to TRBJ2-5, with 7 bases lining up with TRBD1. Germline CDR1 and CDR2: MNHGY and SAAAGT. The V and J ends lost 10 bases and 2 bases, in that order; junction bases with no gene match: 7. The CDR3 is 13 amino acids. As DNA, the CDR3 is TGTGCCATCACGACAGGGTGGCAAGAGACCCAGTACTTC. Protein sequence: CAITTGWQETQYF.

This clone was seen a handful of times. J is TRBJ2-7 and V is TRBV15; D perhaps matches TRBD2 (6 bases). This CDR3 comprises 16 residues. The V and J ends lost 0 bases and 2 bases respectively, with 14 bases between them. Germline V gene data show CDR1 as LNHNV and CDR2 as YYDKDF (reference sequence). CDR3 bases: TGTGCCACCAGCAGAGATCGGCGGGACGGGACCTACGAGCAGTACTTC. Amino acids: CATSRDRRDGTYEQYF. The variable domain in full, with the rest retrieved from reference TRBV15 and TRBJ2-7, is DAMVIQNPRYQVTQFGKPVTLSCSQTLNHNVMYWYQQKSSQAPKLLFHYYDKDFNNEADTPDNFQSRRPNTSFCFLDIRSPGLGDTAMYLCATSRDRRDGTYEQYFGPGTRLTVT.

This clone is classed as medium-sized. The V gene is TRBV7-2, the J gene TRBJ2-7, with TRBD2 as a possible D gene (5 bases). CDR1 is SGHTA and CDR2 is FQGNSA in the germline V gene. The CDR3 extends over 13 amino acids. V lost 2 bases and J lost 9, with 14 bases in between. The CDR3 reads CASSLKLGNLQYF. In DNA, the CDR3 is TGTGCCAGCAGCTTAAAACTAGGGAATCTGCAGTACTTC.

The rearrangement joins TRBV6-8 to TRBJ1-2; a possible D gene is TRBD1 (6 bases). The length of the CDR3 is 14 residues. V dropped 7 bases and J dropped 4 bases, with 16 bases sitting between them. The V gene's germline CDR1 is MNHGY and CDR2 SAAAGT. CDR3 loop: CASIQGRGVYGYTF. In DNA, the CDR3 is TGTGCCAGCATCCAAGGGAGGGGGGTCTATGGCTACACCTTC.

A few counts support this clone. The V and J genes are TRBV11-3 and TRBJ1-5; D is undetermined. CDR1 and CDR2 (germline): SGHNT, YENEEA. CDR3 length: 14 amino acids. The germline V and J ends were trimmed by 3 bases and 2 bases, with 8 bases remaining between them. DNA of the CDR3: TGTGCCAGCAGCTTCCGTACTGGCAATCAGCCCCAGCATTTT. Translated, it gives CASSFRTGNQPQHF.

This clone was recorded a few times. The gene calls are TRBV19 and TRBJ1-4; D perhaps matches TRBD1 (5 bases). The CDR3 is made up of 16 amino acids. Germline assignment: CDR1 LNHDA and CDR2 SQIVND (reference sequence). Trimming took off 4 bases at V and 5 bases at J, with 17 bases between the two ends. This CDR3 is CASSRPGEGGNEKLFF. The CDR3 nucleotides are TGTGCCAGTAGTAGGCCGGGGGAAGGAGGGAATGAAAAACTGTTTTTT.

In its sample, this clone is hyperexpanded. The chain combines TRBV11-3 with TRBJ2-7; unclear D gene. V was pared by 5 bases and J by 2 bases, with 13 bases between. The germline V gene has CDR1 SGHNT and CDR2 YENEEA. This CDR3 contains 14 residues. In DNA form, the CDR3 reads TGTGCCAGCAGCCAGACTCCGAACCCCTACGAGCAGTACTTC. Translation: CASSQTPNPYEQYF.

This clone was picked up a small number of times. The chain joins TRBV11-3 to TRBJ2-3, with 7 bases lining up with TRBD2. The CDR3 runs 15 residues. V gave up 1 base and J gave up 4 bases; unmatched junction bases: 5. The germline V gene encodes CDR1 SGHNT and CDR2 YENEEA. CDR3 region: CASSLGGDYSDTQYF. The CDR3 bases are TGTGCCAGCAGCTTAGGTGGGGACTATTCAGATACGCAGTATTTT.

The V gene is TRBV19, the J gene TRBJ2-3, with D unclear. Trimming shortened V by 5 bases and J by 6 bases, and 6 bases separated the two germline ends. Germline V gives CDR1 LNHDA, CDR2 SQIVND (reference sequence). The CDR3 has 11 amino acids. The DNA of the CDR3 is TGTGCCAGTAGTTTACAGGATACGCAGTATTTT. Translated: CASSLQDTQYF. The full variable domain, with the rest looked up from reference TRBV19 and TRBJ2-3, is DGGITQSPKYLFRKEGQNVTLSCEQNLNHDAMYWYRQDPGQGLRLIYYSQIVNDFQKGDIAEGYSVSREKKESFPLTVTSAQKNPTAFYLCASSLQDTQYFGPGTRLTVL.

This clone was counted only a few times. Germline and junction disagree at one end, which may indicate a read error. The V call is TRBV6-8, the J call TRBJ2-3; 7 bases map to TRBD1. Germline-derived CDR1 and CDR2 are MNHGY and SAAAGT. CDR3 size: 15 residues. CDR3 coding DNA: TGTGCCAGCAGTGACTCGGGACAGCTCACAGATACGCAGTATTTT. Its translation is CASSDSGQLTDTQYF.

The chain combines TRBV6-8 with TRBJ2-3; D not certain. Trimming took off 0 bases at V and 6 bases at J, with 10 bases between the two ends. From germline, CDR1 is MNHGY and CDR2 SAAAGT. The CDR3 contains 14 residues. The CDR3: CASSYSKVADTQYF. The CDR3 coding sequence is TGTGCCAGCAGTTACTCGAAGGTGGCCGATACGCAGTATTTT.

This clone was found a few times. The CDR3 sequence is CASSMSTGTASSYEQYF. CDR3 bases: TGTGCCAGTAGTATGTCTACCGGGACGGCGAGCTCCTACGAGCAGTACTTC. The chain has TRBV19 and TRBJ2-7; D may match TRBD1 or TRBD2 (5 bases each). The CDR3 spans 17 residues. V shed 3 bases and J shed 0 bases, with 18 bases lying between them. CDR1 and CDR2 from the germline V gene are LNHDA and SQIVND (reference sequence).

In its sample, this clone ranks as medium-sized. V gene TRBV4-1 combines with J gene TRBJ1-1; no clear D. Per the germline V gene, CDR1 is MGHRA and CDR2 is YSYEKL. The germline V and J ends were trimmed by 1 base and 1 base, with 7 bases remaining between them. The CDR3 consists of 14 residues. In DNA, the CDR3 is TGCGCCAGCAGCCAAGGGACGGAGAACACTGAAGCTTTCTTT. Translating it yields CASSQGTENTEAFF.

By proportion, this clone is medium-sized. The rearrangement links TRBV7-2 to TRBJ1-1; D remains unclear. This CDR3 is built from 13 residues. CDR1 is SGHTA, CDR2 FQGNSA, per germline. Trimming left V 2 bases short and J 1 base short, with 5 bases between. The CDR3 reads CASSLNTNTEAFF. In DNA form, the CDR3 reads TGTGCCAGCAGCTTAAACACGAACACTGAAGCTTTCTTT. The full variable domain, its missing parts supplied by reference TRBV7-2 and TRBJ1-1, is GAGVSQSPSNKVTEKGKDVELRCDPISGHTALYWYRQSLGQGLEFLIYFQGNSAPDKSGLPSDRFSAERTGGSVSTLTIQRTQQEDSAVYLCASSLNTNTEAFFGQGTRLTVV.